A single sample is the source of the 2 T cell receptor beta chains below, sequenced in a study of T cell changes during pregnancy in multiple sclerosis. TCRdb keeps only in-frame clones here, not all; method: immunoSEQ multiplex PCR. The table lists about 66,000 clones, roughly 90% of them singletons. The sequencing here drew on CD8+ T cells from peripheral blood mononuclear cells, taken before pregnancy. These TCRs come from a female donor with multiple sclerosis, enrolled in a pregnancy study.

The chain is built from TRBV30 and TRBJ2-5; TRBD2 agrees at 7 bases. The germline CDR1 and CDR2 sequences are GTSNPN and SVGIG (reference sequence). The V and J ends lost 5 bases and 2 bases, in that order; junction bases with no gene match: 8. The CDR3 is 14 residues long. CDR3 region: CAWGAGWVQETQYF. The CDR3 DNA sequence: TGTGCCTGGGGAGCGGGGTGGGTTCAAGAGACCCAGTACTTC.

This clone appeared once. This sequence joins TRBV7-2 and TRBJ2-1; 7 bases agree with TRBD2. CDR1 is SGHTA and CDR2 is FQGNSA in the germline V gene. The CDR3 contains 18 residues. Unmatched junction bases numbered 14, after V lost 1 base and J lost 5 bases. The CDR3 region is CASSLGPSGVPRNNEQFF. CDR3 DNA: TGTGCCAGCAGCTTAGGCCCTAGCGGCGTCCCCAGGAACAATGAGCAGTTCTTC.